The 10 T cell receptor beta chains in this list originate from one sample, sequenced in a study of T-cell reconstitution after alpha-beta-depleted transplantation in children. A library of TCRbeta sequences, prepared with unique molecular identifiers, was generated. TCRdb re-called the PCR reads with MiXCR, one entry per CDR3 protein. The table lists some 640,000 distinct CDR3 sequences, about 15% of them singletons, with 1.1% in the top ten. Here the sequenced sample was PBMCs from the stem cell graft donor, taken from the stem cell graft. The receptor source for this set is a human donor who donated a stem cell graft to a child with acute myeloid leukemia.

The chain joins TRBV4-2 to TRBJ2-3, with 14 bases fitting TRBD2. Germline CDR1 is LGHNA and CDR2 is YNFKEQ. With 5 bases clipped from V and 5 bases from J, the junction kept 6 bases outside the gene matches. The CDR3 totals 16 residues. The CDR3 nucleotides read TGTGCCAGCAGCGAGGGACTAGCGGGGGTAAGAGATACGCAGTATTTT. Encoded protein: CASSEGLAGVRDTQYF.

This clonotype was seen repeatedly, ten times or more. J is TRBJ1-5 and V is TRBV25-1; TRBD1 aligns across 9 bases. V shed 5 bases, J shed 7 bases, and the junction held 18 bases outside the gene matches. Germline V gene data show CDR1 as MGHDK and CDR2 as SYGVNS. There are 18 residues in the CDR3. CDR3: CASSSDRDRDSRRQPQHF. The CDR3 bases are TGTGCCAGCAGTTCTGACCGGGACAGGGATTCTAGAAGGCAGCCCCAGCATTTT.

There are many counts of this clonotype. The rearrangement uses TRBV20-1 and TRBJ1-2; 9 bases are shared with TRBD1. With V trimmed by 6 bases and J by 5 bases, 10 bases remained unmatched. Germline CDR1 and CDR2: DFQATT and SNEGSKA (reference sequence). CDR3 length equals 14 residues. CDR3 coding DNA: TGCAGTGCCGAAATGACAGGGGGAGATTATGGCTACACCTTC. It specifies CSAEMTGGDYGYTF.

This clonotype was observed many times. The rearrangement joins TRBV20-1 to TRBJ2-1, with 11 bases that match TRBD2. Trimming removed 6 bases from V and 3 bases from J; junction bases left unmatched: 4. The CDR3 has 14 residues. Germline CDR1 and CDR2: DFQATT and SNEGSKA (reference sequence). CDR3 DNA: TGCAGTGCCAAAACTAGCGGGGGCTACAATGAGCAGTTCTTC. It specifies CSAKTSGGYNEQFF.

J is TRBJ2-2 and V is TRBV7-6, with 7 bases fitting TRBD1. The germline gives CDR1 SGHVS, CDR2 FNYEAQ. The CDR3 consists of 15 residues. Trimming cost V 6 bases and J 3 bases; bases outside gene matches: 7. The CDR3 DNA follows: TGTGCCAGCAGGTTGACAGGGTTAGACACCGGGGAGCTGTTTTTT. It specifies CASRLTGLDTGELFF.

This clonotype was observed a handful of times. The chain is built from TRBV7-2 and TRBJ2-3; 8 bases agree with TRBD2. Germline CDR1 reads SGHTA; CDR2 reads FQGNSA. CDR3 length: 16 amino acids. V was clipped by 4 bases and J by 10 bases; unmatched bases: 16. In nucleotides, the CDR3 is TGTGCCAGCAGCTCCTCTTCCGGGACTAGGAGTCACGCGCAGTATTTT. Translated: CASSSSSGTRSHAQYF.

This clonotype was seen repeatedly, ten times or more. This chain connects TRBV20-1 to TRBJ2-3, with 8 positions matching TRBD2. Germline loops: CDR1 DFQATT, CDR2 SNEGSKA (reference sequence). V dropped 1 base and J dropped 5; count of bases not matched to a gene: 8. This CDR3 contains 15 residues. CDR3 in DNA: TGCAGTGCTAGAGTTTCGGGGGGGCCTGTAGATACGCAGTATTTT. It specifies CSARVSGGPVDTQYF.

This chain uses TRBV11-2 with TRBJ2-1; the D call may be TRBD1 or TRBD2 (5 bases each). CDR1 and CDR2 (germline): SGHAT, FQNNGV. The CDR3 loop spans 16 amino acids. Trimming cost V 3 bases and J 8 bases, with 20 bases left between them. The DNA for the CDR3 is TGTGCCAGCAGCTTGGAGGTTGGGGACGGGAACCATGAGCAGTTCTTC. Amino acids: CASSLEVGDGNHEQFF.

At least ten counts were recorded for this clonotype. The chain employs TRBV29-1 and TRBJ2-7; D uncertain. This CDR3 has 10 amino acids. Trimming left V 4 bases short and J 3 bases short, with 4 bases between. Germline CDR1 is SQVTM and CDR2 is ANQGSEA. CDR3 coding DNA: TGCAGCGTTGTCGACTACGAGCAGTACTTC. Its protein product is CSVVDYEQYF.

This clonotype came up many times. V and J are TRBV12-3 or TRBV12-4 and TRBJ2-7; the D is unclear. V was clipped by 5 bases and J by 2 bases, with 10 bases between them. The CDR3 covers 13 residues. The CDR3 DNA follows: TGTGCCAGCAGTCCGGGCCCCACCTACGAGCAGTACTTC. Amino acid sequence: CASSPGPTYEQYF.